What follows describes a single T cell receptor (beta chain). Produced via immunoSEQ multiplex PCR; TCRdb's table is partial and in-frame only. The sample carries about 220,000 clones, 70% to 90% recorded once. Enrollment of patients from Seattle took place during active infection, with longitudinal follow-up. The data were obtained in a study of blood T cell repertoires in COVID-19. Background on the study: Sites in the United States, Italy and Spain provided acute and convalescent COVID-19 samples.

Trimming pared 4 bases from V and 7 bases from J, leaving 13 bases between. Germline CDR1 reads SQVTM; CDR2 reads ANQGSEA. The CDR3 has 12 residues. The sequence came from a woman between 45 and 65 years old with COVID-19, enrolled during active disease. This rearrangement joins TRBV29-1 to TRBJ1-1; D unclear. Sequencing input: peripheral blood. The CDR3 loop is CSVVRPNYEAFF. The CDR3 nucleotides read TGCAGCGTTGTAAGGCCTAACTATGAAGCTTTCTTT. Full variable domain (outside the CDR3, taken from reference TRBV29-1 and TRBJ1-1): SAVISQKPSRDICQRGTSLTIQCQVDSQVTMMFWYRQQPGQSLTLIATANQGSEATYESGFVIDKFPISRPNLTFSTLTVSNMSPEDSSIYLCSVVRPNYEAFFGQGTRLTVV.